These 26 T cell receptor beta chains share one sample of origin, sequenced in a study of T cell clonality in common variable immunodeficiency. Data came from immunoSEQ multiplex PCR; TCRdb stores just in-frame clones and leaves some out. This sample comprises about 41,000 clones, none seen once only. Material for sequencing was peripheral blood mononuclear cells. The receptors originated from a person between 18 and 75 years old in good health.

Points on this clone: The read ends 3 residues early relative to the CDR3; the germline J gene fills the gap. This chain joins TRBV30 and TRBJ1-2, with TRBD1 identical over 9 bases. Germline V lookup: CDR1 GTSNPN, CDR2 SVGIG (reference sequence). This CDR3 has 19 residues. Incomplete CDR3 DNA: TGTGCCTGGAGTTACCGCGGGACAGGGTTATCCCAAAAGTCCTACGAC. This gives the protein CAWSYRGTGLSQKSYD. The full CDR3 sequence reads CAWSYRGTGLSQKSYDYTF.

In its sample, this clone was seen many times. CDR3 bases read: TGCAGTGCTAGAACAGGGGGAACAGATAGCAATCAGCCC. It is translated as CSARTGGTDSNQP. The full CDR3 reads CSARTGGTDSNQPQHF. The chain links TRBV20-1 to TRBJ1-5, with TRBD1 matching over 8 bases. The read ends 3 residues early relative to the CDR3; the germline J gene fills the gap. The CDR3 extends over 16 amino acids. Germline assignment: CDR1 DFQATT and CDR2 SNEGSKA (reference sequence). Trimming removed 2 bases from V and 0 bases from J; junction bases left unmatched: 6.

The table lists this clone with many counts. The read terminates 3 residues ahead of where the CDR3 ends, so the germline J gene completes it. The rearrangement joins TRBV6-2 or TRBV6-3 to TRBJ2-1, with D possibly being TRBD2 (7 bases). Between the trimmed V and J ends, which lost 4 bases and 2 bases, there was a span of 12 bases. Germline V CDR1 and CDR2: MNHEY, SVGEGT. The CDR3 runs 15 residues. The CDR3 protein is CASSWEGGAYNEQFF. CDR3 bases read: TGTGCCAGCAGTTGGGAGGGGGGGGCCTACAATGAG.

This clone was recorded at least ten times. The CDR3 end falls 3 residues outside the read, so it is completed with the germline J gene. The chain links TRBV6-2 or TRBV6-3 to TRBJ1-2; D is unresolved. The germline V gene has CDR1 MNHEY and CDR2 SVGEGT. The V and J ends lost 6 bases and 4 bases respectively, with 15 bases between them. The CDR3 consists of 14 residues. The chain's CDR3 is CASSLLSRLYGYTF. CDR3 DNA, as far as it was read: TGTGCCAGCAGCCTCCTATCTAGACTCTATGGC.

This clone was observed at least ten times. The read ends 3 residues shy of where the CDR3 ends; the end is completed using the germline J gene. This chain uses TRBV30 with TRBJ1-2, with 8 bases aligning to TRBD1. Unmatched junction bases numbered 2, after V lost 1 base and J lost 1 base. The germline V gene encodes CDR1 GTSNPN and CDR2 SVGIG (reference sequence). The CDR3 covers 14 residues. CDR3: CAWSDRGFNYGYTF. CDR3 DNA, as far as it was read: TGTGCCTGGAGTGACAGGGGGTTTAACTATGGC.

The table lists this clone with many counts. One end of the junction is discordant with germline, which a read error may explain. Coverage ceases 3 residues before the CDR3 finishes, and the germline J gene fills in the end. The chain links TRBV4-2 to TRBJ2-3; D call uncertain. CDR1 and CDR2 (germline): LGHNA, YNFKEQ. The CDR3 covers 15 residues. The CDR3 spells CASSQELPNTDTQYF. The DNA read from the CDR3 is TGCGCCAGCAGCCAAGAACTACCAAACACAGATACG.

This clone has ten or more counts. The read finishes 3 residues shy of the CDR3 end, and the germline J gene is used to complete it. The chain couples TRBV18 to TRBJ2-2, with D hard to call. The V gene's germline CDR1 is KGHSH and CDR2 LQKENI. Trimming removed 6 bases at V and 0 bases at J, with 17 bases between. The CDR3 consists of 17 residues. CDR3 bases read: TGTGCCAGCTCGATTATTTTGGCCCTTACGAACACCGGGGAG. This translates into CASSIILALTNTGE. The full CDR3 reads CASSIILALTNTGELFF.

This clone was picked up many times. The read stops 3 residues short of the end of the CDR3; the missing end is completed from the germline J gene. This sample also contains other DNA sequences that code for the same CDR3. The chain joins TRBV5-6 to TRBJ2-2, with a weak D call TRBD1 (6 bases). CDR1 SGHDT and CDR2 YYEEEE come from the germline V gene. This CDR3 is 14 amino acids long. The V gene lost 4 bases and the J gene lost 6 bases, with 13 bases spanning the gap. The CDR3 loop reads CASSTVNRAGELFF. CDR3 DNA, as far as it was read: TGTGCCAGCAGCACAGTGAACAGGGCCGGGGAG.

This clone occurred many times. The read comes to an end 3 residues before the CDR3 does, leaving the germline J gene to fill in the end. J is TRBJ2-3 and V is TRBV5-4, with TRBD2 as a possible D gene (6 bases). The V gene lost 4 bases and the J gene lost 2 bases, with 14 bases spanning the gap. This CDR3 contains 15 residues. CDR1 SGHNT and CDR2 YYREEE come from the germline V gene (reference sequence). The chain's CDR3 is CASSPGGAYTDTQYF. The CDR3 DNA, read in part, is TGTGCCAGCAGCCCAGGCGGGGCCTACACAGATACG.

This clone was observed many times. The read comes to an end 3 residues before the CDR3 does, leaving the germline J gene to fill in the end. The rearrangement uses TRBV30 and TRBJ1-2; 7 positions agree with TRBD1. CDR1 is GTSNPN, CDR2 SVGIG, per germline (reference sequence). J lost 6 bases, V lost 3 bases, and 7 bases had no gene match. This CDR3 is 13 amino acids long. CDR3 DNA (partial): TGTGCCTGGAGCCCCAGGGGGACCGATGGC. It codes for CAWSPRGTDG. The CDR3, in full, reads CAWSPRGTDGYTF.

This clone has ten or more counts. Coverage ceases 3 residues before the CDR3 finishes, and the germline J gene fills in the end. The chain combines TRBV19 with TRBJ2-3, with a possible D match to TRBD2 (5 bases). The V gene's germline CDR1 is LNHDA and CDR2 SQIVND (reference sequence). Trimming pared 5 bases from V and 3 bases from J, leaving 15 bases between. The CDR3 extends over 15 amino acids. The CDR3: CASSSGVRGTDTQYF. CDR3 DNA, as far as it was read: TGTGCCAGTAGTTCCGGTGTTCGGGGTACAGATACG.

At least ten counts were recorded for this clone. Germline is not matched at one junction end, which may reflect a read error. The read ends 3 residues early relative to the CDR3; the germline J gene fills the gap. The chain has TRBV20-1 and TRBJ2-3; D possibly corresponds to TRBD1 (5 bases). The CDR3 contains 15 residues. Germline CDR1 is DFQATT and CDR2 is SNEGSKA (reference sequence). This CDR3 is CSALNFGWGTDTQYF. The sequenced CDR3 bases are TGCAGTGCTCTAAACTTCGGCTGGGGCACTGATACG.

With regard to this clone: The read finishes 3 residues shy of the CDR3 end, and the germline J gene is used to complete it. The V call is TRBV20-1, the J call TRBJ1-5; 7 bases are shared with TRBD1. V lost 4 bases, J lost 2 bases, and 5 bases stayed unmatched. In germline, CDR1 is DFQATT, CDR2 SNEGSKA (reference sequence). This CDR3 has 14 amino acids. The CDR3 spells CSATGQDRNQPQHF. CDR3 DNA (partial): TGCAGTGCTACCGGACAGGATCGCAATCAGCCC.

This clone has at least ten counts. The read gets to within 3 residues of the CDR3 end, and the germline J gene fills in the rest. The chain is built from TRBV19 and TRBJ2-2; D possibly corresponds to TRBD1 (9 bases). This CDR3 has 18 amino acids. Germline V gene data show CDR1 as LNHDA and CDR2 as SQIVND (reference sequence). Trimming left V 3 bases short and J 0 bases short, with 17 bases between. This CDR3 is CASSMSGRQGANTGELFF. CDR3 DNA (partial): TGTGCCAGTAGTATGAGCGGGAGACAGGGGGCGAACACCGGGGAG.

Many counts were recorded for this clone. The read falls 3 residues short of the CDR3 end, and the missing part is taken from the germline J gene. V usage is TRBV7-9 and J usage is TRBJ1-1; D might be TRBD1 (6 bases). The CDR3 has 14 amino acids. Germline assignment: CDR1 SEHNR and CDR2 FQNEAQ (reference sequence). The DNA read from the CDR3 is TGTGCCAGCAGCCCCCTCGCGGGGGCGGGAGAA. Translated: CASSPLAGAGE. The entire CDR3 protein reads CASSPLAGAGEAFF.

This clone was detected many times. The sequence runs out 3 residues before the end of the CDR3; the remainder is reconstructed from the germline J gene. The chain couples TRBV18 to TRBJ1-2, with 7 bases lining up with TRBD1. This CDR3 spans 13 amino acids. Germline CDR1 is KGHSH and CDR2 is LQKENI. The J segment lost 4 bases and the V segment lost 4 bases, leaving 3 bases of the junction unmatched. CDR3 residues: CASSQTGTYGYTF. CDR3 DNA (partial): TGTGCCAGCTCACAGACAGGGACCTATGGC.

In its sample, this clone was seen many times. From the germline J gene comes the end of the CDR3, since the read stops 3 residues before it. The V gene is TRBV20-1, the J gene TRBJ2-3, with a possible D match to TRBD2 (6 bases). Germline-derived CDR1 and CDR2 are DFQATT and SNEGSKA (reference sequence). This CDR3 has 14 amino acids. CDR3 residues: CSASSSAGHEAQYF. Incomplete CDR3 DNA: TGCAGTGCTAGCTCTAGCGCGGGGCATGAAGCG.

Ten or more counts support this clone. The CDR3 loop reads CAWSRGSETQYF. Partial CDR3 DNA: TGTGCCTGGTCAAGGGGGTCAGAGACC. V is TRBV30 and J is TRBJ2-5; D might be TRBD1 (6 bases). The read ends 3 residues before the CDR3 terminus; that terminus is restored from the germline J gene. The CDR3 contains 12 residues. Germline-derived CDR1 and CDR2 are GTSNPN and SVGIG (reference sequence). V was clipped by 5 bases and J by 4 bases, with 11 bases between them.

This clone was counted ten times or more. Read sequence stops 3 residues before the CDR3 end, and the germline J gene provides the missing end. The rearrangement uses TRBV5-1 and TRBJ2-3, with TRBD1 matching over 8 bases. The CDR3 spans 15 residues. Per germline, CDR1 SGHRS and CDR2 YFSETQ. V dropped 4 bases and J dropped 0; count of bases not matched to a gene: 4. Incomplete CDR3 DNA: TGCGCCAGCAGCAAAGGACAGGGTAGCACAGATACG. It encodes CASSKGQGSTDT. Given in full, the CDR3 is CASSKGQGSTDTQYF.

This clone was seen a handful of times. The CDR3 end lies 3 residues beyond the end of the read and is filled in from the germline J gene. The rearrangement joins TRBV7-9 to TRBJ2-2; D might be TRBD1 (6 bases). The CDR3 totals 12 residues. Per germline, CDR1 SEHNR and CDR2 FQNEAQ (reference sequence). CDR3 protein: CASSLAQGKLFF. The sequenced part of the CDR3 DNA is TGTGCCAGCAGCTTAGCACAGGGTAAG.

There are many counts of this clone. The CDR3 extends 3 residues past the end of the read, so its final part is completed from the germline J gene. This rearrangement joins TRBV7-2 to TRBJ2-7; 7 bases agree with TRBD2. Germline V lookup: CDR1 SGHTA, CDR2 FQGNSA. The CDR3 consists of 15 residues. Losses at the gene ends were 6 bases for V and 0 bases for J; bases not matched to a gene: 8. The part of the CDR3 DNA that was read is TGTGCCAGCAGTCGATCAGCGGGGAGCTCCTACGAG. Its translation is CASSRSAGSSYE. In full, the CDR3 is CASSRSAGSSYEQYF.

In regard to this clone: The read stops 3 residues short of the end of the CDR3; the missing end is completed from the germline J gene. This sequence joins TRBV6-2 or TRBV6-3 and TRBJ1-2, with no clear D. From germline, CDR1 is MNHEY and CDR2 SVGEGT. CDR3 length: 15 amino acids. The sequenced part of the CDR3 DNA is TGTGCCAGCGCTACCCCGTCCACTCCCTTCTACGAC. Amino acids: CASATPSTPFYD. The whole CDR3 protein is CASATPSTPFYDYTF.

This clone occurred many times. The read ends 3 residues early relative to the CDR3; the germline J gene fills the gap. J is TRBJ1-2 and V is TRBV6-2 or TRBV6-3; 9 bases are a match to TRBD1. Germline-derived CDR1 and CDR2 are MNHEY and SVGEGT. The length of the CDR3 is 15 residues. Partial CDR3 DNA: TGTGCCAGCAGTGTCCCGCGACAGGGGGGCAGCGGC. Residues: CASSVPRQGGSG. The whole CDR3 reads CASSVPRQGGSGYTF.

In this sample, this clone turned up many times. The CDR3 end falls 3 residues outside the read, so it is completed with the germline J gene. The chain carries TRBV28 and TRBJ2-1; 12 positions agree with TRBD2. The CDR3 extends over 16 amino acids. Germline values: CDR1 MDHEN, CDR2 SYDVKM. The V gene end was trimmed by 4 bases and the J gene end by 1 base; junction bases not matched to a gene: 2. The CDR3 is CASSSTSGSSYNEQFF. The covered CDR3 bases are TGTGCCAGCAGTTCGACTAGCGGGAGTTCCTACAATGAG. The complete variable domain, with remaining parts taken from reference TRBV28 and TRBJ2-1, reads DVKVTQSSRYLVKRTGEKVFLECVQDMDHENMFWYRQDPGLGLRLIYFSYDVKMKEKGDIPEGYSVSREKKERFSLILESASTNQTSMYLCASSSTSGSSYNEQFFGPGTRLTVL.

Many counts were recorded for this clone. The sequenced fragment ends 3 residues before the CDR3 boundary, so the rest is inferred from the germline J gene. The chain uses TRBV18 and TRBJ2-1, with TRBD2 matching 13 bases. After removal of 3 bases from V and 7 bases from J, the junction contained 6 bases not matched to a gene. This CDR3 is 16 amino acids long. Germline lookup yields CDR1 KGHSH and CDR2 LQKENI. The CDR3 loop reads CASSPPRTSGSNEQFF. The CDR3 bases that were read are TGTGCCAGCTCACCCCCCCGGACTAGCGGGAGTAATGAG.

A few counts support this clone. CDR3 amino acids: CSHLAGGTDTYTF. The covered CDR3 bases are TGCAGCCACCTAGCGGGAGGGACAGATACC. The chain couples TRBV20-1 to TRBJ1-2; 7 bases line up with TRBD1. The missing CDR3 end, 3 residues past where the read stops, is filled in from the germline J gene. CDR3 length: 13 residues. CDR1 is DFQATT and CDR2 is SNEGSKA in the germline V gene (reference sequence).